This T cell receptor (beta chain) was found in a study of blood T cells in healthy people across ages (dated by TCRdb to between 2014 and 2017). A note on the overall study: In model experiments, template switching captured roughly one uniquely barcoded TCR beta cDNA molecule for every two T cells. The study measured age-related changes in TCR beta repertoire diversity using deep sequencing normalized with unique cDNA molecular identifiers. The donors were divided into four age groups: young (average around 17 years), middle-aged (roughly 42), aged (about 56) and long-lived (about 84). To avoid experimental bias, donors of different ages were distributed randomly across sequencing lanes. The study analyzed two additional independent replicas of 1 million unique cDNA reads from the same blood draw for two donors, one aged 18 to 29 and one aged 80 or older. On the study overall, not on this receptor specifically: Since profiling was done on bulk unsorted PBMCs, naive and antigen-experienced compartments could not be conclusively compared. Observed TCR beta diversity per million T cells fell roughly linearly with age, and a significant reduction was already apparent by age roughly 40. A strong correlation was found between observed TCR beta diversity and the percentage of naive T cells measured by flow cytometry. Estimates of total diversity based on one million sequenced T cells were considered lower bounds and underestimates. Compared with the aged group, the long-lived group had more naive CD4+ T cells, fewer expanded clones and increased TCR diversity, suggesting age selection. Because donor CMV infection status was unknown, age-related changes in expanded clonotypes were potentially confounded.

Libraries came from 5' RACE. A second PCR of roughly 7 to 11 cycles was run with a J-beta primer mix and a sample-barcoded 5' primer. A template-switch 5' adaptor carrying 12 random nucleotides introduced a unique molecular identifier onto each TCR beta cDNA molecule. At least 2.5 million CDR3-containing paired-end reads were obtained from each sample. All of the RNA was converted into first-strand cDNA using the Mint cDNA synthesis kit, with a TRBC-specific oligonucleotide serving as the primer. Following uracil-DNA glycosylase treatment, all cDNA underwent a first 18-cycle PCR with the universal primers M1SS and BC2_uni_R. From the authors' description of their analysis: Normalization of each sample was performed by random selection of 1 million high-quality reads, each carrying a distinct molecular identifier. Reads with shared molecular identifiers were discarded instead of being binned into consensus sequences. MiTCR, with a Q25 quality threshold and the strictest error-elimination algorithm, was used for CDR3 identification, clonotype clustering and error correction. A nonparametric unseen species model using Euler transformation provided a lower-bound estimate of total TCR beta diversity. TCRdb itself trimmed the public reads at Q25 with fastp, ran MiXCR and retained productive beta chains. Here each entry gathers all rows of one CDR3 protein and keeps the most common genes and DNA. TCRdb assigned the V and J calls; the authors' analysis was not used. The sample data list 1.8 million or so distinct CDR3 sequences, and about 39% of these were observed just once. The ten largest account for approximately 22% of the sample.

As for this clonotype: Its antigen target is currently unknown. No base qualities exist here, and no much larger clone lies one base off it.

The CDR3 contains 15 residues, cysteine and phenylalanine counted. Just CDR3 DNA is preserved here, 45 bases in frame from base 1. The germline V gene (reference sequence) provides CDR1 SEHNR and CDR2 FQNEAQ. Systemically healthy Caucasian individuals from Russia, over 30 in total and aged roughly 6 to 100 years, were included as donors. Each donor gave ten milliliters of peripheral blood, collected into EDTA-treated Vacutainer tubes. Ficoll-Paque density-gradient centrifugation was used to isolate PBMCs, with at least 7 million per sample. Trizol reagent was used to extract total RNA from PBMCs, with at least 6 micrograms per sample. The percentages of naive CD45RAhigh/CD27high T cells were determined by flow cytometry on a PBMC aliquot from every donor.

Sequenced material: blood. Recombination connected TRBV7-9 to TRBJ2-4, and TRBD1 matches 7 of the central bases. The closer fit of TRBJ2-5 to the DNA end suggests the J call may be wrong. The TCR sequence derives from a human donor in good health. The base sequence is TGTGCCAGCAGCCCCTCCCGGACAGGCGAGGAGACCCAGTACTTC. Its coded protein is CASSPSRTGEETQYF.